These 8 T cell receptor beta chains came from one sample sequenced in a study of cytomegalovirus exposure and HLA in healthy donors. A multiplex PCR was run with 60 Vbeta primers and 13 Jbeta primers. TCRdb's copy holds only in-frame clones and misses some; the assay was immunoSEQ multiplex PCR. The sample shows around 40,000 clones, approximately 70% of them seen only once. What was sequenced was PBMCs. The receptors here all came from a man aged 25 to 40 in good health and CMV-seronegative.

The chain recombines TRBV4-1 with TRBJ1-5; 8 positions agree with TRBD1. Germline CDR1 is MGHRA and CDR2 is YSYEKL. The CDR3 covers 15 residues. The V and J ends lost 3 bases and 7 bases, in that order; junction bases with no gene match: 8. The CDR3 DNA is TGCGCCAGCAGCCAGACAGGGGCAGGGAGACAGCCCCAGCATTTT. It specifies CASSQTGAGRQPQHF.

This clone was detected a few times. The rearrangement uses TRBV2 and TRBJ2-7, with a weak D call TRBD2 (6 bases). Germline V gene lookup returns CDR1 SNHLY and CDR2 FYNNEI. The CDR3 is 14 amino acids. Trimming cost V 7 bases and J 3 bases, with 16 bases left between them. The CDR3 DNA reads TGTGCCAGCACCTTGCAACGGGAGCTCTACGAGCAGTACTTC. Translated, it gives CASTLQRELYEQYF.

This clone showed up just a few times. The rearrangement uses TRBV29-1 and TRBJ1-1; tentative D call: TRBD1 (6 bases). Germline CDR1 reads SQVTM; CDR2 reads ANQGSEA. The V end was cut by 6 bases, the J end by 6 bases, with 20 bases between. The CDR3 totals 14 residues. This CDR3 reads CSVADSPPVAEAFF. CDR3 nucleotides: TGCAGCGTAGCGGACAGCCCCCCTGTCGCTGAAGCTTTCTTT.

This chain links TRBV29-1 with TRBJ2-5, with 7 bases identical to TRBD2. CDR1 is SQVTM, CDR2 ANQGSEA, per germline. This CDR3 contains 14 residues. With 3 bases clipped from V and 5 bases from J, the junction kept 9 bases outside the gene matches. CDR3 nucleotides: TGCAGCGTTGAGGGAGGGAGTTTAGGGGAGACCCAGTACTTC. It is translated as CSVEGGSLGETQYF.

CDR3 bases: TGTGCCAGCAGCCCTAAGGGGGTCCCTAATTCACCCCTCCACTTT. Its protein is CASSPKGVPNSPLHF. The V and J genes are TRBV6-5 and TRBJ1-6; weak D call: TRBD1 (6 bases). CDR1 is MNHEY and CDR2 is SVGAGI in the germline V gene. CDR3 length: 15 residues. Trimming removed 6 bases at V and 6 bases at J, with 15 bases between.

The chain employs TRBV6-5 and TRBJ1-1, with TRBD1 identical over 10 bases. The CDR3 has 15 residues. V gave up 6 bases and J gave up 1 base; unmatched junction bases: 5. Germline CDR1 is MNHEY and CDR2 is SVGAGI. The CDR3 loop reads CASSLGDRGNTEAFF. In DNA, the CDR3 is TGTGCCAGCAGCCTAGGGGACAGGGGGAACACTGAAGCTTTCTTT.

V is TRBV7-8 and J is TRBJ2-3; D might be TRBD2 (7 bases). Germline CDR1 is SGHVS and CDR2 is FQNEAQ. This CDR3 comprises 15 residues. V lost 5 bases and J 4 bases, leaving 16 bases between the germline ends. The CDR3 spells CASSPRGGAADTQYF. CDR3 bases: TGTGCCAGCAGCCCTAGGGGGGGAGCGGCAGATACGCAGTATTTT.

The rearrangement joins TRBV5-4 to TRBJ2-6; 10 bases agree with TRBD1. Germline CDR1 and CDR2: SGHNT and YYREEE (reference sequence). The trim removed 5 bases at V and 0 bases at J, leaving 5 bases unmatched. The CDR3 contains 17 residues. The CDR3 loop is CASSFRDRGSGANVLTF. The DNA of the CDR3 is TGTGCCAGCAGTTTTCGGGACAGGGGCTCTGGGGCCAACGTCCTGACTTTC.